A selection of T cell receptor beta chains follows, all from one sample in a study of blood T cell repertoires in COVID-19. Sequencing was performed with immunoSEQ multiplex PCR; in TCRdb, only in-frame clones are kept and a portion is missing. The data show around 100,000 clones, 84% seen once. Sequencing was performed on peripheral blood. Source of these receptors: a human donor in a cohort sampled during active COVID-19. CDR3s include the opening cysteine and the closing phenylalanine or tryptophan. D genes are given only for firm matches. Size is omitted from some rows. Given values are once, few, many or a class for expanded clones.

>TRBD1|-|TRBJ1-6|TRBV5-1|15
TGCGCCAGCAGCTTGGGGGGACAGGGGAGGTCACCCCTCCACTTT
CASSLGGQGRSPLHF
>-|-|TRBJ1-5|TRBV18|16
TGTGCCAGCTCACCACCGGAGGGGATTGGCAATCAGCCCCAGCATTTT
CASSPPEGIGNQPQHF
>-|-|TRBJ2-7|TRBV29-1|12
TGCAGCGTTGGTAGTGCATCCTACGAGCAGTACTTC
CSVGSASYEQYF
>TRBD1|-|TRBJ1-1|TRBV28|17
TGTGCCAGCAGTTCAACCAACAGGGGCGAGCGAAACACTGAAGCTTTCTTT
CASSSTNRGERNTEAFF
>-|-|TRBJ2-1|TRBV19|15
TGTGCCAGTAGTATATACAGGGCGTTTGGGAATGAGCAGTTCTTC
CASSIYRAFGNEQFF
>TRBD2|-|TRBJ2-1|TRBV3-1/TRBV3-2|16
TGTGCCAGCAGCCCGAGACTAGCGGGGGGGGGAAATGAGCAGTTCTTC
CASSPRLAGGGNEQFF
>TRBD1|-|TRBJ1-2|TRBV3-1/TRBV3-2|15
TGTGCCAGCAGCGGCCGGGACAGCCAGAGGAATGGCTACACCTTC
CASSGRDSQRNGYTF
>-|-|TRBJ1-3|TRBV29-1|13
TGCAGCGTTGAGCGGGGAGGTGGAAACACCATATATTTT
CSVERGGGNTIYF
>-|-|TRBJ2-2|TRBV21-1|13
TGTGCCAGCAGCAAAGGCGAGGCCGGGGAGCTGTTTTTT
CASSKGEAGELFF
>TRBD1|once|TRBJ1-3|TRBV7-2|18
TGTGCCAGCAGCTTAGCCCCGGGACAGGGGGCGTTCGGAAACACCATATATTTT
CASSLAPGQGAFGNTIYF
>TRBD1|-|TRBJ1-1|TRBV19|13
TGTGCCAGTATTCCCGCAGGGGGCACTGAAGCTTTCTTT
CASIPAGGTEAFF
>-|-|TRBJ1-4|TRBV3-1/TRBV3-2|15
TGTGCCAGCAGCCACGGCAGGAACACGAATGAAAAACTGTTTTTT
CASSHGRNTNEKLFF
>TRBD1|-|TRBJ2-1|TRBV5-6|16
TGTGCCAGCAGCTTGGGAGGGGGCGGCTCCTACAATGAGCAGTTCTTC
CASSLGGGGSYNEQFF
>TRBD1|-|TRBJ1-6|TRBV2|14
TGTGCCAGCAGGGGGACAGTTAATAATTCACCCCTCCACTTT
CASRGTVNNSPLHF
>-|-|TRBJ2-2|TRBV20-1|11
TGCAGTGCTGGCCATGACGGGGAGCTGTTTTTT
CSAGHDGELFF
>TRBD1|-|TRBJ1-2|TRBV6-5|14
TGTGCCAGCAGGCAGGGACAGGGAAGCTATGGCTACACCTTC
CASRQGQGSYGYTF
>-|-|TRBJ1-2|TRBV7-2|13
TGTGCCAGCGGGGAACAGGGAGACTATGGCTACACCTTC
CASGEQGDYGYTF
>TRBD1|-|TRBJ2-7|TRBV5-4|18
TGTGCCAGCAGCTTAGGACCGGACAGGGGGGGCTCGGGTTACGAGCAGTACTTC
CASSLGPDRGGSGYEQYF